This entry features one T cell receptor beta chain sequence. The junction departs from germline at one end; a sequencing error may be responsible. This record comes from a study of tumor-infiltrating lymphocytes in primary liver carcinoma. A primer in the constant region served to generate TCR beta cDNA from 450 to 650 ng of total RNA. Libraries of TCR beta came from three nested multiplex PCR rounds with slightly modified ARM-PCR. The first two PCR rounds, approximately 10 cycles each, used TRBV1-TRBV30 forward primers and a C-beta reverse primer. TCRdb ran MiXCR on the multiplex PCR reads and lists one entry per CDR3 protein. The profile shows 30,000 to 40,000 distinct CDR3 sequences, roughly 80% of them singletons. This CDR3 comprises 19 residues. Germline assignment: CDR1 MNHEY and CDR2 SVGEGT. Co-extraction of both nucleic acids (RNA and DNA) used about 17-31 mg of unsorted bulk tissue.

V is TRBV6-2 or TRBV6-3 and J is TRBJ2-3; TRBD2 matches 11 bases. This receptor was taken from a man in his forties with primary liver carcinoma and hepatitis B virus infection. The sequencing sample was made of liver tumor tissue from sampling region 4. Indicated subset: tumor region T4, right-lateral pole. The CDR3 sequence is CASGSRLAGTSASIDTQYF. The CDR3, as DNA: TGCGCCAGCGGTTCGAGACTAGCGGGGACAAGTGCTAGCATAGATACGCAGTATTTT.